Sequencing of this T cell receptor (beta chain) was carried out in a study of shared clonotypes between healthy human individuals. Whole-study context: The cohort comprised a couple of women and three men. Their ages spanned 18 to 49 years.

V gave up 3 bases and J gave up 6 bases, with 15 bases separating them. CDR3 size: 14 residues. Germline V lookup: CDR1 KGHSH, CDR2 LQKENI. The material for each subset, its genomic DNA, was split evenly across several immunoSEQ plates. The method was immunoSEQ multiplex PCR; TCRdb's version includes in-frame clones alone and lacks a portion of them. The table includes about 2.4 million clones, about 92% detected once. The rearrangement uses TRBV18 and TRBJ2-7; D might be TRBD2 (6 bases). The sample taken for sequencing was naive CD4+ T cells sorted from blood. Subset reported: CD45RA+ positively selected. The sequence was collected from a man between 18 and 29 years old in good health. CDR3 nucleotides: TGTGCCAGCTCACCCGACGGGAGCCGGTCCGAGCAGTACTTC. Translation: CASSPDGSRSEQYF. Variable domain in full (rest from reference TRBV18 and TRBJ2-7): NAGVMQNPRHLVRRRGQEARLRCSPMKGHSHVYWYRQLPEEGLKFMVYLQKENIIDESGMPKERFSAEFPKEGPSILRIQQVVRGDSAAYFCASSPDGSRSEQYFGPGTRLTVT.